The next 13 T cell receptor beta chains were all read from a single sample in a study of T cells in Graves' hyperthyroidism and ophthalmopathy (dated by TCRdb to the late 2010s). To prepare the library, multiplex PCR was applied. The sequencer listed for this sample is Illumina HiSeq 2000. The TCR beta CDR3 regions were amplified from RNA transcripts. A first-round RT-PCR of the TCR CDR3 used the HTBI primer set with the Qiagen OneStep RT-PCR kit. TCRdb applied fastp at Q25 and MiXCR to the public reads, then kept only in-frame beta chains. Every entry covers one CDR3 protein and lists the most common genes and DNA from its rows. This sample gives about 99,000 distinct CDR3 sequences in total; 40% to 50% of them show up just once. Of the sample, about 28% is held by the ten largest clones. The sample was blood. Receptors originate from a man between 40 and 49 years old with Graves' hyperthyroidism.

Only one count was recorded for this clonotype. One end of the junction does not line up with germline, which may come from a read error. In DNA, the CDR3 is TGTGCCAGCAGCACACAGGGGGACGGGGAGCTGTTTTTT. Translation gives CASSTQGDGELFF. The rearrangement joins TRBV5-1 to TRBJ2-2; 8 bases align to TRBD1. The CDR3 runs to 13 residues. The germline CDR1 and CDR2 sequences are SGHRS and YFSETQ.

Concerning this clonotype itself: Its ends do not fully match the called genes, so a read error is possible. The rearrangement joins TRBV19 to TRBJ1-2, with 7 bases identical to TRBD1. The CDR3 extends over 15 amino acids. Germline CDR1 LNHDA, CDR2 SQIVND (reference sequence). The CDR3, as DNA: TGTGCCGGTAGTTTAGAAGAGACAGGGTTCTATGGCTACACCTTC. Its protein product is CAGSLEETGFYGYTF.

The rearrangement uses TRBV19 and TRBJ1-5; D is unresolved. This CDR3 is 14 amino acids long. CDR1 and CDR2 from the germline V gene are LNHDA and SQIVND (reference sequence). V was shortened by 7 bases and J by 7 bases, with 17 bases between the two germline ends. The CDR3: CASKLGEWGQPQHF. CDR3 sequence (DNA): TGTGCCAGTAAGCTCGGAGAATGGGGACAGCCCCAGCATTTT.

To note about this clonotype: The conserved final phenylalanine or tryptophan is absent from the CDR3, which likely points to a read error. The chain recombines TRBV2 with TRBJ2-3; D may be TRBD1 or TRBD2 (5 bases each). The ends were cut back, 5 bases at V and 6 bases at J, with 21 bases in the middle. This CDR3 contains 16 residues. Germline V gene data show CDR1 as SNHLY and CDR2 as FYNNEI. The CDR3 loop is CASSYQPGLKSDTQYL. CDR3 nucleotides: TGTGCCAGCAGTTACCAGCCGGGGCTGAAAAGTGATACGCAGTATTTG.

Notes on this clonotype: The limits of the CDR3 on the DNA are not certain, so only TCRdb's listed CDR3 is given. V usage is TRBV7-8 and J usage is TRBJ2-7; the table's D call TRBD2 went unverified against the DNA. The length of the CDR3 is 18 amino acids, counting both ends. Germline-derived CDR1 and CDR2 are SGHVS and FQNEAQ. The CDR3 is CDSSFYICSASLGASANF.

Ten or more counts support this clonotype. The V gene is TRBV20-1, the J gene TRBJ2-2; TRBD2 matches 13 bases. The CDR3 is made up of 13 amino acids. Germline V gives CDR1 DFQATT, CDR2 SNEGSKA (reference sequence). The CDR3 coding sequence is TGCACCGCCCGGACTAGCGGGAGCGGGGAGCTGTTTTTT. It codes for CTARTSGSGELFF.

This clonotype showed up many times. The chain joins TRBV7-9 to TRBJ2-2, with D uncertain. CDR1 is SEHNR and CDR2 is FQNEAQ in the germline V gene (reference sequence). V was trimmed by 5 bases and J by 3 bases, leaving 4 bases between them. The CDR3 contains 12 residues. CDR3 amino acids: CASSQDTGELFF. The CDR3, as DNA: TGTGCCAGCAGCCAAGACACCGGGGAGCTGTTTTTT. The entire variable domain, with the rest obtained from reference TRBV7-9 and TRBJ2-2, is as follows: DTGVSQNPRHKITKRGQNVTFRCDPISEHNRLYWYRQTLGQGPEFLTYFQNEAQLEKSRLLSDRFSAERPKGSFSTLEIQRTEQGDSAMYLCASSQDTGELFFGEGSRLTVL.

Relative to its sample, this clonotype is medium-sized (0.01 to 0.1%). This sequence joins TRBV9 and TRBJ2-3, with D perhaps matching TRBD2 (6 bases). CDR3 length: 14 residues. The germline V gene has CDR1 SGDLS and CDR2 YYNGEE. V shed 0 bases and J shed 5 bases, with 10 bases lying between them. CDR3: CASSVDGEEDTQYF. DNA for the CDR3: TGTGCCAGCAGCGTAGATGGGGAGGAAGATACGCAGTATTTT.

The chain couples TRBV29-1 to TRBJ1-5; no firm D call. V lost 1 base and J 9 bases, leaving 7 bases between the germline ends. The CDR3 runs 11 residues. Germline CDR1 reads SQVTM; CDR2 reads ANQGSEA. The CDR3 DNA follows: TGCAGCGTTGAAGTAGCGGGGCCCCAGCATTTT. It specifies CSVEVAGPQHF.

This clonotype showed up just a few times. This chain uses TRBV18 with TRBJ2-7; 7 positions match TRBD2. There are 15 residues in the CDR3. Trimming removed 5 bases from V and 0 bases from J; junction bases left unmatched: 7. Germline V gene data show CDR1 as KGHSH and CDR2 as LQKENI. CDR3 residues: CASSTGAGSSYEQYF. DNA of the CDR3: TGTGCCAGCTCAACTGGAGCGGGGAGCTCCTACGAGCAGTACTTC.

The chain uses TRBV7-8 and TRBJ2-1; D may correspond to TRBD1 or TRBD2 (6 bases each). The CDR3 contains 16 residues. Per the germline V gene, CDR1 is SGHVS and CDR2 is FQNEAQ. The V end was cut by 3 bases, the J end by 0 bases, with 12 bases between. The chain's CDR3 is CASSFSKGGSYNEQFF. CDR3 bases: TGTGCCAGCAGCTTCTCGAAGGGGGGCTCCTACAATGAGCAGTTCTTC. Filled out from reference TRBV7-8 and TRBJ2-1, the complete variable domain reads GAGVSQSPRYKVAKRGQDVALRCDPISGHVSLFWYQQALGQGPEFLTYFQNEAQLDKSGLPSDRFFAERPEGSVSTLKIQRTQQEDSAVYLCASSFSKGGSYNEQFFGPGTRLTVL.

This clonotype has only one observation. This rearrangement joins TRBV12-3 or TRBV12-4 to TRBJ1-1, with 8 bases fitting TRBD1. The CDR3 length is 14 residues. Trimming at V came to 6 bases and at J to 7 bases, leaving 10 bases not matched to a gene. Here the CDR3 reads CASRGTGGQREAFF. CDR3 coding DNA: TGTGCCAGCAGGGGAACAGGGGGTCAGCGTGAAGCTTTCTTT.

This clonotype has at least ten counts. The chain recombines TRBV9 with TRBJ2-2; D remains unclear. This CDR3 contains 14 residues. V lost 4 bases to trimming and J lost 4 bases, with 11 bases between them. CDR1 is SGDLS, CDR2 YYNGEE, per germline. The CDR3 nucleotides are TGTGCCAGCAGCCAGTTGGATGGCACCGGGGAGCTGTTTTTT. Its protein is CASSQLDGTGELFF.